This T cell receptor (beta chain) emerged from a study of T-cell reconstitution after alpha-beta-depleted transplantation in children. A TCRbeta library incorporating unique molecular identifiers was prepared. TCRdb ran MiXCR on the PCR reads and lists one entry per CDR3 protein. The sample consists of almost 400,000 distinct CDR3 sequences, over 20% of them appearing once. V gave up 7 bases and J gave up 1 base; unmatched junction bases: 2. CDR1 and CDR2 from the germline V gene are MNHNS and SASEGT. This CDR3 spans 13 amino acids. This clonotype was counted a few times. The rearrangement links TRBV6-1 to TRBJ1-1; 8 bases are a match to TRBD1. The receptor comes from a human donor who donated a stem cell graft to a child with acute myeloid leukemia. Sequencing used PBMCs from the stem cell graft donor, obtained from the stem cell graft. CDR3 loop: CASKQGANTEAFF. CDR3 DNA: TGTGCCAGCAAGCAGGGGGCGAACACTGAAGCTTTCTTT.